Following are 23 T cell receptor beta chains from one sample sequenced in a study of blood T cell repertoires in COVID-19. The protocol was immunoSEQ multiplex PCR, while the TCRdb copy is restricted to in-frame clones and leaves out a portion. The sample lists 98,000 or so clones; approximately 82% were seen once. The sample consisted of peripheral blood. The receptors originated from a woman between 70 and 85 years old with acute or convalescent COVID-19.

This clone has just a few counts. V is TRBV28 and J is TRBJ1-2; D unclear. The ends were cut back, 5 bases at V and 4 bases at J, with 11 bases in the middle. Germline V gives CDR1 MDHEN, CDR2 SYDVKM. The CDR3 has 13 amino acids. The CDR3 DNA follows: TGTGCCAGCAGTCCCGGGATGATCTATGGCTACACCTTC. The encoded protein is CASSPGMIYGYTF.

The V gene is TRBV9, the J gene TRBJ2-1; maybe TRBD1 (6 bases). V was clipped by 0 bases and J by 4 bases, with 11 bases between them. The germline CDR1 and CDR2 sequences are SGDLS and YYNGEE. CDR3 length equals 15 residues. CDR3 sequence: CASSVDVGTYNEQFF. CDR3 coding DNA: TGTGCCAGCAGCGTAGATGTAGGGACATACAATGAGCAGTTCTTC.

The chain joins TRBV20-1 to TRBJ2-7; D is perhaps TRBD1 or TRBD2 (6 bases each). Looked up from germline, CDR1 is DFQATT and CDR2 is SNEGSKA (reference sequence). The CDR3 sequence is 17 residues long. V was trimmed by 6 bases and J by 3 bases, leaving 27 bases between them. The chain's CDR3 is CSASGGTFLGLNYEQYF. CDR3 sequence (DNA): TGCAGTGCCAGTGGGGGGACATTTTTAGGGTTGAACTACGAGCAGTACTTC.

The chain is built from TRBV7-8 and TRBJ1-5; possibly TRBD1 for D (6 bases). V lost 3 bases to trimming and J lost 0 bases, with 12 bases between them. Germline V lookup: CDR1 SGHVS, CDR2 FQNEAQ. The CDR3 length is 16 residues. The CDR3 here is CASSFRGGTSNQPQHF. As DNA, the CDR3 is TGTGCCAGCAGCTTTAGAGGGGGAACTAGCAATCAGCCCCAGCATTTT.

The chain joins TRBV5-5 to TRBJ1-2; TRBD1 might be the D (6 bases). Germline CDR1 reads SGHKS; CDR2 reads YYEKEE (reference sequence). The CDR3 is 14 amino acids. The V gene lost 0 bases and the J gene lost 3 bases, with 9 bases spanning the gap. CDR3 in DNA: TGTGCCAGCAGCTTGGTGTGGACAGACTATGGCTACACCTTC. Its protein is CASSLVWTDYGYTF.

The chain carries TRBV5-1 and TRBJ1-6; D uncertain. V was clipped by 4 bases and J by 0 bases, with 14 bases between them. This CDR3 comprises 17 residues. Germline loops: CDR1 SGHRS, CDR2 YFSETQ. This CDR3 reads CASSRRQGSSYNSPLHF. CDR3 nucleotides: TGCGCCAGCAGCCGCAGGCAAGGGAGCTCCTATAATTCACCCCTCCACTTT.

This chain connects TRBV4-2 to TRBJ2-3, with 8 bases matching TRBD2. CDR1 is LGHNA and CDR2 is YNFKEQ in the germline V gene. J lost 1 base, V lost 0 bases, and 3 bases had no gene match. The CDR3 loop spans 16 amino acids. The CDR3 DNA is TGTGCCAGCAGCCAAGATCCGGGAGGGGGCACAGATACGCAGTATTTT. Translating it yields CASSQDPGGGTDTQYF.

The chain employs TRBV7-2 and TRBJ1-1; D is perhaps TRBD1 (5 bases). Looked up from germline, CDR1 is SGHTA and CDR2 is FQGNSA. This CDR3 comprises 13 residues. Trimming removed 7 bases at V and 11 bases at J, with 20 bases between. The CDR3 reads CASTPRGRRAAFF. The CDR3 coding sequence is TGTGCCAGCACCCCCCGTGGGCGCAGGGCGGCTTTCTTT.

The rearrangement joins TRBV5-6 to TRBJ2-7; 7 nucleotides align to TRBD2. The CDR3 runs 16 residues. J gave up 0 bases and V 4 bases, and 10 bases lay outside the gene matches. Per the germline V gene, CDR1 is SGHDT and CDR2 is YYEEEE. The CDR3 coding sequence is TGTGCCAGCAGCCCCTTTAGCGGGCTACGCTCCTACGAGCAGTACTTC. Amino acid sequence: CASSPFSGLRSYEQYF.

The chain joins TRBV28 to TRBJ1-2; D gene unclear. With 4 bases removed from V and 2 bases from J, the gap between germline ends came to 8 bases. This CDR3 is 13 amino acids long. Germline lookup yields CDR1 MDHEN and CDR2 SYDVKM. The CDR3: CASSYGTNYGYTF. CDR3 nucleotides: TGTGCCAGCAGTTATGGCACCAACTATGGCTACACCTTC.

V gene TRBV11-2 combines with J gene TRBJ1-5; maybe TRBD1 (6 bases). The CDR3 has 14 residues. Germline-derived CDR1 and CDR2 are SGHAT and FQNNGV. V lost 2 bases and J 3 bases, leaving 8 bases between the germline ends. The CDR3 loop is CASSLRGANQPQHF. The CDR3 nucleotides read TGTGCCAGCAGCTTACGGGGGGCCAATCAGCCCCAGCATTTT.

The CDR3 DNA is TGCAGCGTTGATAAACCAAGGCGGGACTATCTTGTCAATGAGCAGTTCTTC. This sequence encodes CSVDKPRRDYLVNEQFF. The chain employs TRBV29-1 and TRBJ2-1; 7 bases line up with TRBD2. CDR1 is SQVTM and CDR2 is ANQGSEA in the germline V gene. J lost 6 bases, V lost 3 bases, and 17 bases had no gene match. The CDR3 covers 17 residues.

The rearrangement joins TRBV28 to TRBJ2-4; D might be TRBD1 (5 bases). The germline V and J ends were trimmed by 5 bases and 3 bases, with 11 bases remaining between them. This CDR3 contains 14 residues. Germline CDR1 MDHEN, CDR2 SYDVKM. CDR3 sequence: CASSQQDGKNIQYF. CDR3 coding DNA: TGTGCCAGCAGTCAACAGGATGGCAAAAACATTCAGTACTTC.

This clone was recorded a few times. The rearrangement uses TRBV28 and TRBJ2-1, with 7 bases fitting TRBD1. Germline V CDR1 and CDR2: MDHEN, SYDVKM. The CDR3 consists of 13 residues. V trimming: 8 bases; J trimming: 5 bases; junction bases outside the gene matches: 6. CDR3 region: CASRETGDNEQFF. CDR3 nucleotide sequence: TGTGCCAGCCGTGAAACAGGGGACAATGAGCAGTTCTTC.

This clone came up a few times. Written as DNA, the CDR3 is TGTGCCAGCAGCCCCAGTGGGGCTCAGCCCCAGCATTTT. Its translation is CASSPSGAQPQHF. The V gene is TRBV7-2, the J gene TRBJ1-5, with D perhaps matching TRBD1 (5 bases). Trimming removed 5 bases from V and 6 bases from J, with 11 bases in between. Germline V gene data show CDR1 as SGHTA and CDR2 as FQGNSA. The CDR3 runs to 13 residues.

CDR3 in amino acids: CASSVRQGAYSPLHF. In nucleotides, the CDR3 is TGTGCCAGCAGTGTCAGACAGGGGGCGTATTCACCCCTCCACTTT. The chain employs TRBV2 and TRBJ1-6; TRBD1 matches 10 bases. The length of the CDR3 is 15 residues. CDR1 SNHLY and CDR2 FYNNEI come from the germline V gene. V was clipped by 4 bases and J by 8 bases; unmatched bases: 5.

The genes are TRBV30 and TRBJ1-6; a possible D gene is TRBD1 (5 bases). V lost 2 bases and J lost 9, with 17 bases in between. The CDR3 is made up of 15 amino acids. Germline V gene data show CDR1 as GTSNPN and CDR2 as SVGIG (reference sequence). The CDR3 region is CAWSINGPGGSPLHF. In DNA, the CDR3 is TGTGCCTGGAGTATCAACGGGCCCGGGGGTTCACCCCTCCACTTT.

The chain uses TRBV19 and TRBJ1-5, with D perhaps matching TRBD1 (5 bases). Germline CDR1 and CDR2: LNHDA and SQIVND (reference sequence). The CDR3 length is 16 residues. V was cut by 6 bases and J by 5 bases, with 20 bases left in between. As DNA, the CDR3 is TGTGCCAGTAGCCCCATGGGTTCAGGGCCCCATCAGCCCCAGCATTTT. This gives the protein CASSPMGSGPHQPQHF.

This clone came up a few times. This chain uses TRBV6-5 with TRBJ2-1, with 13 bases lining up with TRBD2. Germline CDR1 MNHEY, CDR2 SVGAGI. Trimming took 6 bases from V and 10 from J; bases not matched to a gene: 6. This CDR3 has 14 amino acids. The CDR3 is CASSRTSGGREQFF. In DNA, the CDR3 is TGTGCCAGCAGCAGGACTAGCGGGGGCCGAGAGCAGTTCTTC.

The chain has TRBV4-1 and TRBJ1-3; possibly TRBD1 for D (5 bases). Trimming took off 3 bases at V and 2 bases at J, with 14 bases between the two ends. From germline, CDR1 is MGHRA and CDR2 YSYEKL. There are 16 residues in the CDR3. CDR3 sequence: CASSQAGTGTGNTIYF. The CDR3 DNA reads as TGCGCCAGCAGCCAGGCTGGGACTGGGACTGGAAACACCATATATTTT.

This chain links TRBV7-9 with TRBJ1-1, with D tentatively TRBD1 (5 bases). The CDR3 contains 14 residues. Germline V gives CDR1 SEHNR, CDR2 FQNEAQ (reference sequence). The germline V and J ends were trimmed by 7 bases and 3 bases, with 15 bases remaining between them. Here the CDR3 reads CASIRGSGDTEAFF. Written as DNA, the CDR3 is TGTGCCAGCATCCGTGGTTCGGGGGACACTGAAGCTTTCTTT.

The rearrangement links TRBV6-5 to TRBJ1-3; 7 bases align to TRBD1. V was pared by 6 bases and J by 2 bases, with 7 bases of the junction left unmatched. The CDR3 runs 15 residues. CDR1 and CDR2 from the germline V gene are MNHEY and SVGAGI. The CDR3 DNA sequence: TGTGCCAGCAGCCAGACAGGGTCGGCTGGAAACACCATATATTTT. Amino acids: CASSQTGSAGNTIYF.

The chain carries TRBV7-8 and TRBJ2-5; the match to TRBD2 covers 9 bases. The CDR3 is 23 amino acids. Germline V gene lookup returns CDR1 SGHVS and CDR2 FQNEAQ. The junction had 28 bases not matched to a gene; V was cut back by 5 bases and J by 0 bases. The CDR3 region has the DNA TGTGCCAGCAGCCCACTTAATCCAGCGGGGGGACCGACTAATAAAAACAACCAAGAGACCCAGTACTTC. Translating it yields CASSPLNPAGGPTNKNNQETQYF.